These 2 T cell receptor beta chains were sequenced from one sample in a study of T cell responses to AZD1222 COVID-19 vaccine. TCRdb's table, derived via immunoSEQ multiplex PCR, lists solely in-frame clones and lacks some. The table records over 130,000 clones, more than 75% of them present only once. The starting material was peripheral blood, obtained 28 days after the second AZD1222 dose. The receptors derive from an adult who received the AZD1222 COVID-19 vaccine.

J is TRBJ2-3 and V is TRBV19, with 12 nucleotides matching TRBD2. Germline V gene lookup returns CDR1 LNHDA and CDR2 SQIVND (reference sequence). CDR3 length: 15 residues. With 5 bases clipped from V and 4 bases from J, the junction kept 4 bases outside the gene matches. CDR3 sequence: CASSRLAGEADTQYF. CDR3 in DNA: TGTGCCAGTAGTCGACTAGCGGGAGAGGCAGATACGCAGTATTTT.

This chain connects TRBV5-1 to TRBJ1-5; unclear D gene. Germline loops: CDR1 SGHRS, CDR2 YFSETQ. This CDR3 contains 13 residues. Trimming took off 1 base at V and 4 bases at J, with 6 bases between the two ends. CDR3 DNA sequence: TGCGCCAGCAGCTTGAATTGGAATCAGCCCCAGCATTTT. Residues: CASSLNWNQPQHF.